This T cell receptor (beta chain) stems from a study of CD8 T cells in Susac syndrome. RNA was extracted with the RNeasy kit, and a quantity of roughly 0.5 to 1 ug was reverse transcribed using random hexamers. TCRdb used MiXCR to reprocess the immunoSEQ multiplex PCR reads, holding one entry per CDR3 protein. This table holds tens of thousands of distinct CDR3 sequences, around 94% found once. The CDR3 sequence is 16 residues long. Trimming removed 3 bases from V and 5 bases from J; junction bases left unmatched: 10. Germline lookup yields CDR1 MNHEY and CDR2 SMNVEV (reference sequence). Sequencing was carried out using CD8+ T cells from PBMCs. The rearrangement links TRBV27 to TRBJ2-7; the match to TRBD2 covers 10 bases. This receptor was taken from a human donor in good health. For the CDR3, the DNA is TGTGCCAGCAGTTTGGCCCCTCTAGCGGGGGACCACGAGCAGTACTTC. Protein product: CASSLAPLAGDHEQYF.